The rows below give T cell receptor beta chains drawn from one sample of a study of CD8+ T cells in alopecia areata. Assay: immunoSEQ multiplex PCR; the TCRdb copy retains only in-frame clones and omits some. In the table there are under 300,000 clones, 60% of which are singletons. The specimen comprised CD4+ T cells sorted from blood, sampled at approximately week 51, from a patient treated with tofacitinib. Source of these receptors: a human donor with alopecia areata. The CDR3 runs from the conserved cysteine through the conserved F or W. The order of the fields is V gene, D gene, J gene, clone size, CDR3 protein, CDR3 DNA. The D gene is left open where the match is weak. Expanded clones get a size class; other rows say once, few or many, or leave the size out.

TRBV5-6	.	TRBJ2-1	.	CASSSTDSNEQFF	TGTGCCAGCAGCTCGACAGACTCCAATGAGCAGTTCTTC
TRBV29-1	TRBD1	TRBJ2-7	.	CSARGGTGYYEQYF	TGCAGCGCCAGGGGAGGGACAGGGTACTACGAGCAGTACTTC
TRBV4-1	.	TRBJ2-7	few	CASSPSRAQLSYEQYF	TGCGCCAGCAGCCCAAGTAGGGCCCAGTTATCCTACGAGCAGTACTTC
TRBV29-1	TRBD1	TRBJ2-7	few	CSVGQFHYEQYF	TGCAGCGTGGGACAGTTCCACTACGAGCAGTACTTC
TRBV11-2	.	TRBJ1-3	.	CASSLGTHTIYF	TGTGCCAGCAGCTTAGGAACCCACACCATATATTTT
TRBV7-3	.	TRBJ1-4	.	CASSLRRILGTEKLFF	TGTGCCAGCAGCTTACGGAGGATCCTGGGGACTGAAAAACTGTTTTTT
TRBV30	.	TRBJ1-3	.	CAWSGHSGPGNTIYF	TGTGCCTGGAGTGGCCACAGTGGCCCTGGAAACACCATATATTTT
TRBV20-1	.	TRBJ1-2	.	CSANYGYTF	TGCAGTGCTAACTATGGCTACACCTTC
TRBV4-1	TRBD1	TRBJ1-1	few	CASSNPGGGTEAFF	TGCGCCAGCAGCAATCCAGGGGGCGGCACTGAAGCTTTCTTT
TRBV27	TRBD1	TRBJ2-2	.	CATTRGRFSGELFF	TGTGCCACGACCAGGGGGCGCTTCAGCGGGGAGCTGTTTTTT
TRBV29-1	TRBD2	TRBJ2-3	.	CSGHAGGWGTDTQYF	TGCAGCGGCCACGCGGGGGGATGGGGCACAGATACGCAGTATTTT
TRBV4-2	.	TRBJ1-5	few	CASSQEAQGSGQPQHF	TGTGCCAGCAGCCAAGAAGCGCAGGGATCCGGTCAGCCCCAGCATTTT
TRBV2	.	TRBJ2-2	.	CASEGLGTANTGELFF	TGTGCCAGCGAGGGGCTTGGGACGGCGAACACCGGGGAGCTGTTTTTT
TRBV29-1	.	TRBJ1-5	.	CSALGMGVGQPQHF	TGCAGCGCCCTCGGTATGGGGGTAGGTCAGCCCCAGCATTTT
TRBV5-4	.	TRBJ1-1	.	CASSRATTNTEAFF	TGTGCCAGCAGCAGAGCAACAACGAACACTGAAGCTTTCTTT
TRBV6-1	.	TRBJ2-7	.	CASSATTSSFEQYF	TGTGCCAGCAGTGCAACAACTAGCAGCTTCGAGCAGTACTTC
TRBV7-2	.	TRBJ2-1	.	CASSFRGNLYNEQFF	TGTGCCAGCAGCTTCAGGGGTAACCTCTACAATGAGCAGTTCTTC
TRBV14	TRBD1	TRBJ2-3	few	CASSLGTAHSDTQYF	TGTGCCAGCAGCCTTGGGACAGCTCACAGTGATACGCAGTATTTT
TRBV30	.	TRBJ1-4	.	CAWSAGNEKLFF	TGTGCCTGGAGTGCCGGGAATGAAAAACTGTTTTTT
TRBV29-1	.	TRBJ2-5	.	CSVERGAGETQYF	TGCAGCGTTGAAAGGGGGGCCGGGGAGACCCAGTACTTC
TRBV11-1	TRBD2	TRBJ2-3	.	CASSLSGINTDTQYF	TGTGCCAGCAGCTTAAGCGGGATAAACACAGATACGCAGTATTTT
TRBV7-2	.	TRBJ2-3	.	CASSLKSSQQPWRTDTQYF	TGTGCCAGCAGCTTGAAGTCCTCGCAACAGCCATGGCGCACAGATACGCAGTATTTT
TRBV12-5	TRBD1	TRBJ2-1	few	CASGFKDRGLGEQFF	TGTGCTAGTGGTTTTAAGGACAGGGGGCTTGGTGAGCAGTTCTTC
TRBV4-1	.	TRBJ2-3	.	CASSQDLENTQYF	TGCGCCAGCAGCCAAGATCTTGAGAATACGCAGTATTTT
TRBV7-2	TRBD1	TRBJ2-2	few	CAGKGDSHPAGELFF	TGTGCGGGGAAAGGGGACAGCCACCCGGCCGGGGAGCTGTTTTTT
TRBV30	.	TRBJ1-2	once	CAWSPLPGGDGYTF	TGTGCCTGGAGCCCATTGCCCGGAGGGGATGGCTACACCTTC
TRBV27	.	TRBJ1-2	.	CASSFRGNYGYTF	TGTGCCAGCAGTTTCCGGGGGAACTATGGCTACACCTTC
TRBV5-1	TRBD1	TRBJ1-1	.	CASSQGDTEAFF	TGCGCCAGCAGCCAGGGGGACACTGAAGCTTTCTTT
TRBV29-1	.	TRBJ2-5	.	CSVMTDGETQYF	TGCAGCGTTATGACCGACGGAGAGACCCAGTACTTC
TRBV10-3	.	TRBJ2-6	few	CASNTGSSGANVLTF	TGTGCATCAAATACAGGAAGCTCTGGGGCCAACGTCCTGACTTTC
TRBV29-1	.	TRBJ1-1	.	CSVEATEAFF	TGCAGCGTTGAAGCCACTGAAGCTTTCTTT
TRBV29-1	.	TRBJ2-7	few	CSVDAGPSSYEQYF	TGCAGCGTTGATGCGGGACCCAGCTCCTACGAGCAGTACTTC
TRBV7-8	.	TRBJ2-5	.	CASSLGTETQYF	TGTGCCAGCAGCTTAGGGACAGAGACCCAGTACTTC